A selection of T cell receptor beta chains follows, all from one sample in a study of CXCR3-negative and CXCR3-positive naive CD8 T cells. TCRdb reprocessed the 5' RACE reads and keeps a single row for each CDR3 protein, giving no DNA. The listing contains around 120,000 distinct CDR3 sequences. The sequencing input was naive CXCR3+ CD8+ T cells from blood. These receptors were taken from a human donor in good health. Some clones in this sample may be carry-over from other donors' samples. The CDR3 runs from the conserved cysteine through the conserved F or W.

V gene	J gene	CDR3 protein
TRBV7-9	TRBJ1-5	CASSLAGGPNQPQHF
TRBV29-1	TRBJ2-2	CSVEVRGRAARELFF
TRBV7-7	TRBJ1-1	CASSPAGSAEAFF
TRBV7-2	TRBJ1-4	CASSLMEGGELFF
TRBV12-3/TRBV12-4	TRBJ2-7	CASRPPVSREQYF
TRBV29-1	TRBJ1-1	CSVGGGTDSLYAFF
TRBV20-1	TRBJ1-1	CSALWQGSAEAFF
TRBV7-9	TRBJ2-1	CASSSLLAGEYNEQFF
TRBV10-3	TRBJ1-1	CATSVDLNTEAFF
TRBV12-3/TRBV12-4	TRBJ2-1	CASKNRQAYDNEQFF
TRBV29-1	TRBJ2-7	CSVERILSYEQYF
TRBV7-9	TRBJ2-3	CASSSELAGTSTDTQYF
TRBV9	TRBJ2-1	CASSDGVGGLADNEQFF
TRBV15	TRBJ2-7	CATSRQDPRGRAYEQYF
TRBV30	TRBJ1-1	CAWSVVGATEAFF
TRBV20-1	TRBJ2-7	CSARTSGTYEQYF
TRBV6-1	TRBJ2-7	CASNTRIYEQYF
TRBV10-1	TRBJ1-1	CAASYRTEGKAFF
TRBV4-2	TRBJ2-7	CASSQDRSYEQYF
TRBV7-3	TRBJ2-5	CASSLNPPSWGQETQYF
TRBV9	TRBJ2-2	CASSDNRVRDTGELFF
TRBV29-1	TRBJ2-1	CSVVDSGYNEQFF
TRBV5-4	TRBJ2-7	CASTLLQGGEQYF
TRBV29-1	TRBJ2-7	CSVDGMSMGSYEQYF
TRBV5-1	TRBJ2-2	CASSVLSGPGELFF
TRBV10-3	TRBJ2-1	CAIRKRDRGDNEQFF
TRBV20-1	TRBJ2-5	CSARDSSGQETQYF
TRBV9	TRBJ2-7	CASSVGSTSYEQYF
TRBV29-1	TRBJ2-1	CAGSSYNEQFF
TRBV3-1	TRBJ2-7	CASSLSGTSTYEQYF
TRBV7-9	TRBJ2-1	CASSHTNEQFF
TRBV9	TRBJ2-7	CASSEGTKEQYF
TRBV27	TRBJ1-2	CASSLQDRGDGYTF
TRBV3-1	TRBJ2-1	CASSQATVYNEQFF
TRBV5-6	TRBJ2-7	CASSFNAGYEQYF
TRBV7-6	TRBJ1-1	CASSLANWDRALANTEAFF
TRBV11-3	TRBJ2-1	CASSTATPSYNEQFF
TRBV6-1	TRBJ2-2	CASSERTGDTGELFF
TRBV29-1	TRBJ1-2	CSGRTDPYGYTF
TRBV19	TRBJ2-7	CASSMGSGDYEQYF
TRBV6-2/TRBV6-3	TRBJ2-3	CASSDPSTDTQYF
TRBV2	TRBJ2-6	CASSNVAGEGGANVLTF
TRBV12-3/TRBV12-4	TRBJ1-1	CASSQPVETEAFF
TRBV12-3/TRBV12-4	TRBJ2-3	CASSRGPADTQYF
TRBV5-1	TRBJ2-1	CASSLVLQGRDEQFF
TRBV5-4	TRBJ2-3	CASSSLAGEITDTQYF
TRBV27	TRBJ1-1	CASSLSALNTEAFF
TRBV7-2	TRBJ1-1	CASSLEVRVLSDRAAFF
TRBV6-6	TRBJ1-3	CASSYPSAQGPNSGNTIYF